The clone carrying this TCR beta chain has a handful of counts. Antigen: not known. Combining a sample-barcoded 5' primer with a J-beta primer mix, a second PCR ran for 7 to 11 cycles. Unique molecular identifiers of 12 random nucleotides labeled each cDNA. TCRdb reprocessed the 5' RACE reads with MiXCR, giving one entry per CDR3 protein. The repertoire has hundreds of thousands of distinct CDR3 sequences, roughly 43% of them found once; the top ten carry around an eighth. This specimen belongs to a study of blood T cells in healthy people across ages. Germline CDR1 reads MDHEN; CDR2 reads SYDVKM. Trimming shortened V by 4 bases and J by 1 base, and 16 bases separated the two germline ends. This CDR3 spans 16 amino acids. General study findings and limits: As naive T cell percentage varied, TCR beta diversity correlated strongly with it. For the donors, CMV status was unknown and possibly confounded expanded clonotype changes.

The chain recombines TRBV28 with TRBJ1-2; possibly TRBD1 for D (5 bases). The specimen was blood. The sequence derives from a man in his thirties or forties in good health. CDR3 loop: CASSSGTARFNYGYTF. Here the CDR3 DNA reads TGTGCCAGCAGTTCTGGGACTGCTCGATTTAACTATGGCTACACCTTC.